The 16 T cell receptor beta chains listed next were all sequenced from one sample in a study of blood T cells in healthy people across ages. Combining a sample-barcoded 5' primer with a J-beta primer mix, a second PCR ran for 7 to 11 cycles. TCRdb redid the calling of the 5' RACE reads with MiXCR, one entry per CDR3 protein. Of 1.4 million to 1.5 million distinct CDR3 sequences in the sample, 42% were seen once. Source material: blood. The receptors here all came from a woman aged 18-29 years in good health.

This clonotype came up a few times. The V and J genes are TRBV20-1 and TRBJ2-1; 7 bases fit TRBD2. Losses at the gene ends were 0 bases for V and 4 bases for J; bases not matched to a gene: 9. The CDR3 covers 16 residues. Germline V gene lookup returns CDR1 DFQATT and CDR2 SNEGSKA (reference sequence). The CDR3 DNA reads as TGCAGTGCTAGAGACCCGGGGCGGGAGACTTACAATGAGCAGTTCTTC. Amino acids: CSARDPGRETYNEQFF.

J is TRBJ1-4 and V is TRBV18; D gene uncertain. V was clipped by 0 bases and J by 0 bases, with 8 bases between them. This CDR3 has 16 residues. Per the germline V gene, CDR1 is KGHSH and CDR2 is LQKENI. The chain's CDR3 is CASSPPSFATNEKLFF. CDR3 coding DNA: TGTGCCAGCTCACCACCCTCTTTTGCAACTAATGAAAAACTGTTTTTT.

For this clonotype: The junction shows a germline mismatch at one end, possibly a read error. The CDR3 DNA follows: TGCGCCAGCAGCCAAGTTCCGGGCCCCCCTCGGCGAGAGACCCAGAACTTC. Protein sequence: CASSQVPGPPRRETQNF. The rearrangement uses TRBV4-1 and TRBJ2-7; D gene unclear. This CDR3 contains 17 residues. Germline V gene lookup returns CDR1 MGHRA and CDR2 YSYEKL.

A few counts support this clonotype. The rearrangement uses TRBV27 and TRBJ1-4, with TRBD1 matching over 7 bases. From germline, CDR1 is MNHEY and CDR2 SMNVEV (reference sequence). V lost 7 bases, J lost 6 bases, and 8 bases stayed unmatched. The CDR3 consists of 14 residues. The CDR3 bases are TGTGCCAGCACCTTGGGAGGGGGCGATGAAAAACTGTTTTTT. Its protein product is CASTLGGGDEKLFF. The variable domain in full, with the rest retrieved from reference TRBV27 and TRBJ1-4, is EAQVTQNPRYLITVTGKKLTVTCSQNMNHEYMSWYRQDPGLGLRQIYYSMNVEVTDKGDVPEGYKVSRKEKRNFPLILESPSPNQTSLYFCASTLGGGDEKLFFGSGTQLSVL.

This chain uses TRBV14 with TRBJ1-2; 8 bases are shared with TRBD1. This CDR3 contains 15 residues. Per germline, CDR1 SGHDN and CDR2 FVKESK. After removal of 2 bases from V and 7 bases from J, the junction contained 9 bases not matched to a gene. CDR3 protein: CASSQPGQAPGGYTF. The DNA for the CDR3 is TGTGCCAGCAGCCAACCGGGACAGGCGCCCGGTGGCTACACCTTC.

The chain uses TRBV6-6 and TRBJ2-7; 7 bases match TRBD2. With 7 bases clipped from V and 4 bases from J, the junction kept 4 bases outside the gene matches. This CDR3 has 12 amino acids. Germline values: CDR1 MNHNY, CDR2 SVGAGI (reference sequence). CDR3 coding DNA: TGTGCCAGCACCCATAGCGGGTACGAGCAGTACTTC. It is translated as CASTHSGYEQYF.

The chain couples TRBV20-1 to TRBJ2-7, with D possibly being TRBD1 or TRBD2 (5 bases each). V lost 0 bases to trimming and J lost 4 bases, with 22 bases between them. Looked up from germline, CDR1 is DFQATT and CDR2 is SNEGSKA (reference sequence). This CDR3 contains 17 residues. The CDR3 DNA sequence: TGCAGTGCTAGAGATCCCCGCCGGGACCCCTTGGTATACGAGCAGTACTTC. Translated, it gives CSARDPRRDPLVYEQYF.

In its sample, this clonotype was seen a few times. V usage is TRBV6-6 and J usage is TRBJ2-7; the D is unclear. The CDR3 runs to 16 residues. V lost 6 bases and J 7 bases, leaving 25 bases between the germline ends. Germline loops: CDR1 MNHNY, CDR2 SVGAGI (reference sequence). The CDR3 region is CASSLSSTGPYNEQYF. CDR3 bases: TGTGCCAGCAGCTTATCCAGTACCGGCCCCTACAATGAGCAGTACTTC.

DNA of the CDR3: TGTGCCAGCAGCCGGGTGTCCGCGGCGGGGATCACAGATACGCAGTATTTT. As protein: CASSRVSAAGITDTQYF. The rearrangement joins TRBV7-9 to TRBJ2-3; D possibly corresponds to TRBD2 (6 bases). V lost 5 bases and J lost 2, with 20 bases in between. Germline lookup yields CDR1 SEHNR and CDR2 FQNEAQ (reference sequence). The CDR3 contains 17 residues.

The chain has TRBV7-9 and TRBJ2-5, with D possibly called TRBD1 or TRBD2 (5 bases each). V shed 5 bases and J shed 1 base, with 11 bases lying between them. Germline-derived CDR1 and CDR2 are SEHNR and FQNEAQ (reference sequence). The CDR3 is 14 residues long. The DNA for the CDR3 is TGTGCCAGCAGCGGGACGGACCGCCAAGAGACCCAGTACTTC. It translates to CASSGTDRQETQYF.

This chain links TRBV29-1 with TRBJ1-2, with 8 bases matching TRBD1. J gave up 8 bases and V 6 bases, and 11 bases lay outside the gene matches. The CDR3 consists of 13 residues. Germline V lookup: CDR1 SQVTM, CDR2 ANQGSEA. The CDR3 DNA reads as TGCAGCGTCCCCCGGACAGGGAGGCAGGGCTACACCTTC. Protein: CSVPRTGRQGYTF.

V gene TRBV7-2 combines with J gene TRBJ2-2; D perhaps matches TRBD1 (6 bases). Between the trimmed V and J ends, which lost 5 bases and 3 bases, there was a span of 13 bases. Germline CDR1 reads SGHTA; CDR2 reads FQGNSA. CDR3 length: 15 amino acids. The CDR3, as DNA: TGTGCCAGCAGCCTACGGGACATCCACACCGGGGAGCTGTTTTTT. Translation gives CASSLRDIHTGELFF.

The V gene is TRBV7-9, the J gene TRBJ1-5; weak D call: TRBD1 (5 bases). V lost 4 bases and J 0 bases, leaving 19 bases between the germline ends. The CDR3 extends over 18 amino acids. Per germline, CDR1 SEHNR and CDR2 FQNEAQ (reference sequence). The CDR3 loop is CASSSLGTGGYSNQPQHF. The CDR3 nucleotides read TGTGCCAGCAGCTCATTAGGCACAGGAGGCTATAGCAATCAGCCCCAGCATTTT. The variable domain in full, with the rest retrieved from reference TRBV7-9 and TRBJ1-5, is DTGVSQNPRHKITKRGQNVTFRCDPISEHNRLYWYRQTLGQGPEFLTYFQNEAQLEKSRLLSDRFSAERPKGSFSTLEIQRTEQGDSAMYLCASSSLGTGGYSNQPQHFGDGTRLSIL.

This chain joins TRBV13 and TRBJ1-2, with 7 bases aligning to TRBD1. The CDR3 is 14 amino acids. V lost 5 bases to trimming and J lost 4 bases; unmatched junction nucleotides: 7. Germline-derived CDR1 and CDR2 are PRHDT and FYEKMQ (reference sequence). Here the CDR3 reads CASSRGQETYGYTF. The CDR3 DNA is TGTGCCAGCAGCCGCGGACAGGAAACCTATGGCTACACCTTC.

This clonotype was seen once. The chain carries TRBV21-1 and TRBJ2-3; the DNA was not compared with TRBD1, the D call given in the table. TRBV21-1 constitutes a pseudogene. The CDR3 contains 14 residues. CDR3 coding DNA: TGTGCCAGCAGCAAAGGGACCGAGGGGGATACGCAGTATTTT. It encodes CASSKGTEGDTQYF.

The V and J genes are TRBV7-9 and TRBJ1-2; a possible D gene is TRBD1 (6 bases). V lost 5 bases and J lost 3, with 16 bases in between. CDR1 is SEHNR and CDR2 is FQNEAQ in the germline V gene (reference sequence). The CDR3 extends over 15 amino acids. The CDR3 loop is CASSPRAGADYGYTF. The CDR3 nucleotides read TGTGCCAGCAGCCCAAGGGCAGGGGCGGACTATGGCTACACCTTC.